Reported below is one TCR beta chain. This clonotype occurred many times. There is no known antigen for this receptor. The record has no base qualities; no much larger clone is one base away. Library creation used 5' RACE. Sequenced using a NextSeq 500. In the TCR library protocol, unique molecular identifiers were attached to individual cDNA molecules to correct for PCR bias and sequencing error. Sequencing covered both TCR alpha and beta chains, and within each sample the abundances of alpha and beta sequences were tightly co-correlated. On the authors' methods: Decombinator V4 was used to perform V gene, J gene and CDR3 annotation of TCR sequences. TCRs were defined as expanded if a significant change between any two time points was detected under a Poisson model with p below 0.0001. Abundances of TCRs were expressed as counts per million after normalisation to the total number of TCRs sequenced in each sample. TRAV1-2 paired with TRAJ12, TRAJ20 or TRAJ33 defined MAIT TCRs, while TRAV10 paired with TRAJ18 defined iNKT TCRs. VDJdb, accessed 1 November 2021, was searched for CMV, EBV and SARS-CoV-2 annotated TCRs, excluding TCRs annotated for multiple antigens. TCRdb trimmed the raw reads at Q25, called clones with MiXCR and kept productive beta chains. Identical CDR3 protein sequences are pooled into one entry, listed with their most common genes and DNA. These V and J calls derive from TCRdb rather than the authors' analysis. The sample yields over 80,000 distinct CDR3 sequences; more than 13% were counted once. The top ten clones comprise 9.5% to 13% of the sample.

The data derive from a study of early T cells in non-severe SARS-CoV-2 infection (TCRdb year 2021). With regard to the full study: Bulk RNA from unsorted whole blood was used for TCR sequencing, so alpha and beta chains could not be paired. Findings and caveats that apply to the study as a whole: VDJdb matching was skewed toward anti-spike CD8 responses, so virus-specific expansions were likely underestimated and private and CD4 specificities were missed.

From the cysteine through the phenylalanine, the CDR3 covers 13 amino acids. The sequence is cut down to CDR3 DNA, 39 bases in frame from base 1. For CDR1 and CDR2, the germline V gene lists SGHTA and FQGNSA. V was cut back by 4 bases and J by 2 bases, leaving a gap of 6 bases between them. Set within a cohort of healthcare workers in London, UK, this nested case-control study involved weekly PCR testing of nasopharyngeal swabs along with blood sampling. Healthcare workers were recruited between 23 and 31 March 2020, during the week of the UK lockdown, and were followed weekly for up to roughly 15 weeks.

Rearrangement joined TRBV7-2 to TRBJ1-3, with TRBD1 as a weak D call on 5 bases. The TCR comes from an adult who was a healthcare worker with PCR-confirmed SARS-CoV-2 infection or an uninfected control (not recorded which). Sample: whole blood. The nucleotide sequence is TGTGCCAGCAGCTGGGGCCCTGGAAACACCATATATTTT. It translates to CASSWGPGNTIYF.